The clone carrying this TCR beta chain was seen a handful of times. In the original processing: Reference gene primers were amplified, and this amplification served to estimate nucleated cell counts. Using immunoSEQ multiplex PCR, the repertoire was profiled, and TCRdb retains in-frame clones only, with some absent. V, J and clone size are those of that table, while D and trimming were read from the DNA. Seen here are about 340,000 clones, roughly 86% observed once, and the top ten hold around 6.6%. Those enrolled in Seattle joined during active infection and were followed longitudinally afterward. This record belongs to a study of blood T cell repertoires in COVID-19. Background on the study: COVID-19 samples, acute and convalescent, were from the United States, Italy and Spain. PBMCs, B-cell-depleted T cells, or T cells were the source of the cDNA or gDNA that made up the material.

The germline V gene has CDR1 SGHRS and CDR2 YFSETQ. CDR3 length equals 14 residues. Deletions cut 4 bases from V and 0 bases from J, with 10 bases between. This chain links TRBV5-1 with TRBJ1-1; TRBD1 might be the D (6 bases). This clonotype was sampled from a woman aged 65 to 85 with COVID-19, enrolled during active disease. The sequenced sample consisted of peripheral blood. CDR3 residues: CASSGTGMNTEAFF. Written as DNA, the CDR3 is TGCGCCAGCAGCGGAACAGGGATGAACACTGAAGCTTTCTTT.